What follows is one TCR beta chain and its context. Trimming removed 2 bases at V and 1 base at J, with 8 bases between. The germline CDR1 and CDR2 sequences are MDHEN and SYDVKM. The CDR3 is made up of 14 amino acids. People in the exposed group encountered a COVID-19 case within 2 weeks before entering the study. The source of the sample is a study of blood T cell repertoires in COVID-19. Clones were read by immunoSEQ multiplex PCR, and TCRdb kept only the in-frame ones, dropping some. Here the sample spans about 260,000 clones, 80% to 95% being singletons. The TCR comes from a man aged 40-49 years who had been exposed to COVID-19. Sequencing was carried out using PBMCs or T cells enriched from blood (not recorded which). J is TRBJ1-2 and V is TRBV28; tentatively, D is TRBD1 (5 bases). The CDR3 protein is CASSLIDSNYGYTF. CDR3 bases: TGTGCCAGCAGTTTAATTGACAGTAACTATGGCTACACCTTC.